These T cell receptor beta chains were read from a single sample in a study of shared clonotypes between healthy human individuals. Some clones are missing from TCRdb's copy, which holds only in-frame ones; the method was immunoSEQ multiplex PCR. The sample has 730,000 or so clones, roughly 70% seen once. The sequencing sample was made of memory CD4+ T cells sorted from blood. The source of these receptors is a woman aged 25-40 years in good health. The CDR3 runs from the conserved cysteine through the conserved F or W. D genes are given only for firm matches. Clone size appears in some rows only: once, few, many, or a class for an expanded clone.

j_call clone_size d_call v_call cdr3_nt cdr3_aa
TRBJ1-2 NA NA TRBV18 TGTGCCAGCTCACTTTCCAGGGAGCAGGGCTACACCTTC CASSLSREQGYTF
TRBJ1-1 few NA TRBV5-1 TGCGCCAGCAGCCCCGGAGGGGAGACTGAAGCTTTCTTT CASSPGGETEAFF
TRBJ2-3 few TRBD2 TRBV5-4 TGTGCCAGCAGCCTACGACTAGCGGGAGAAGTAGATACGCAGTATTTT CASSLRLAGEVDTQYF
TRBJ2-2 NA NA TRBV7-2 TGTGCCAGCAGCCTTGACTGGACCGGGGAGCTGTTTTTT CASSLDWTGELFF
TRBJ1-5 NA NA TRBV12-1 TGTGCCAGCAGCTTTTCTAGGGGACGGATTTATAGCAATCAGCCCCAGCATTTT CASSFSRGRIYSNQPQHF
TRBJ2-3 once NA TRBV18 TGTGCCAGCTCCAACCAGGGCGGAGGGAGCACAGATACGCAGTATTTT CASSNQGGGSTDTQYF
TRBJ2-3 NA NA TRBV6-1 TGTGCCAGCGGGAGAGGGGGGGGCACAGATACGCAGTATTTT CASGRGGGTDTQYF
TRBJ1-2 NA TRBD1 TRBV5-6 TGTGCCAGCAGCTGGGGGACAGGGAGCGGCTACACCTTC CASSWGTGSGYTF
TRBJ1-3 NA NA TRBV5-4 TGTGCCAGCAGCTTGGAAGAGGGGTTTGGAAACACCATATATTTT CASSLEEGFGNTIYF
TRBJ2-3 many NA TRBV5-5 TGTGCCAGCAGCTTGGGGAGGTTAGGAGATACGCAGTATTTT CASSLGRLGDTQYF
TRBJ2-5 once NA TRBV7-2 TGTGCCAGCAGCTTAGCCCTTCATGAGACCCAGTACTTC CASSLALHETQYF
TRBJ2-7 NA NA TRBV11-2 TGTGCCAGCAGCTTAGAGCAGGGTTCGGTCGAGCAGTACTTC CASSLEQGSVEQYF
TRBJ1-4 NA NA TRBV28 TGTGCCAGCAGTTTAGGCCAGGGGCATGAAAAACTGTTTTTT CASSLGQGHEKLFF
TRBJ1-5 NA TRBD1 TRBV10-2 TGCGCCAGCAGCGCTGACAGGGTAGGGTCCTCTAGCAATCAGCCCCAGCATTTT CASSADRVGSSSNQPQHF
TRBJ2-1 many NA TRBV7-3 TGTGCCAGCAGCCCCAGGGCCGGGATTGGTTTCAATGAGCAGTTCTTC CASSPRAGIGFNEQFF
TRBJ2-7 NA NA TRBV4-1 TGCGCCAGCAGCCGGACGGATATAGGGACCGCCCACGAGCAGTACTTC CASSRTDIGTAHEQYF
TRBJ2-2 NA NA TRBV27 TGTGCCAGCAGTGAGTGGAACACCGGGGAGCTGTTTTTT CASSEWNTGELFF
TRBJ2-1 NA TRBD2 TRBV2 TGTGCCAGCAGTGCCCAGCTAGCGGGAGTGAATGAGCAGTTCTTC CASSAQLAGVNEQFF
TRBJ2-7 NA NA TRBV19 TGTGCCAGTAGTAAGCCGGGGCTCCCGTACGAGCAGTACTTC CASSKPGLPYEQYF
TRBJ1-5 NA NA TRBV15 TGTGCCACCAGCAGCAGGGGACTCAATCAGCCCCAGCATTTT CATSSRGLNQPQHF
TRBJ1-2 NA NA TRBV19 TGTGCCAGTAGTCCCGGCATGGGGCTCTATGGCTACACCTTC CASSPGMGLYGYTF
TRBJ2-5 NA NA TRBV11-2 TGTGCCAGCAGCTCTACGGGAGTAGAGACCCAGTACTTC CASSSTGVETQYF
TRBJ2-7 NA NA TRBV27 TGTGCCAGCAGTCCAAACCTCATGGGGAAGTTCAAGCAGTACTTC CASSPNLMGKFKQYF
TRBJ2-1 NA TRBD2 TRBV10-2 TGCGCCAGCAGTGCAGCGGGAGCGACGAATGAGCAGTTCTTC CASSAAGATNEQFF
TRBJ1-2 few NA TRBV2 TGTGCCAGCAAAGGGGTTAACTATGGCTACACCTTC CASKGVNYGYTF
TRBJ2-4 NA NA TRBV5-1 TGCGCCAGCAGCTCCGGGACGGAGGGTAACATTCAGTACTTC CASSSGTEGNIQYF
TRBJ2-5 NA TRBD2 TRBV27 TGTGCCAGCAGGTCGGGGGGGGAGACCCAGTACTTC CASRSGGETQYF
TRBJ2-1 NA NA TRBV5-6 TGTGCCAGCAGCTTGGTGGGAGGAGGGGGACACGAGCAGTTCTTC CASSLVGGGGHEQFF
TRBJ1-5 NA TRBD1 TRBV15 TGTGCCACCAGCAGCGGACAGGGAAACGCATATAGCAATCAGCCCCAGCATTTT CATSSGQGNAYSNQPQHF
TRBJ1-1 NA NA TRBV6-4 TGTGCCAGCAGCCAAGATGGGAACACTGAAGCTTTCTTT CASSQDGNTEAFF
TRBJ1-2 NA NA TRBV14 TGTGCCAGCAGCCAAGCGGGACCCTATGGCTACACCTTC CASSQAGPYGYTF
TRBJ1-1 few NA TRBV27 TGTGCCAGCTCGGCGAAAGGGAACACTGAAGCTTTCTTT CASSAKGNTEAFF
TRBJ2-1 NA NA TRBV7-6 TGTGCCAGCAGCACATTTATAGCGGCATCCTACAATGAGCAGTTCTTC CASSTFIAASYNEQFF
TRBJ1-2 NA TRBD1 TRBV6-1 TGTGCCAGCAGTGAGCCCCCGCAGGGGGCCAACTATGGCTACACCTTC CASSEPPQGANYGYTF
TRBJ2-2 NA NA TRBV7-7 TGTGCCAGCAGCTCCTCGGACACCGGGGAGCTGTTTTTT CASSSSDTGELFF
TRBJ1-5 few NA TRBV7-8 TGTGCCAGCAGCTTAGTTGATCAGCCCCAGCATTTT CASSLVDQPQHF
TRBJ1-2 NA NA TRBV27 TGTGCCAGCAGTTTCCGGCACGGGTACTATGGCTACACCTTC CASSFRHGYYGYTF
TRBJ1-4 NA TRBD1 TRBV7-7 TGTGCCAGCAGCCCTAACGAGGGGGCGGGTGAAAAACTGTTTTTT CASSPNEGAGEKLFF
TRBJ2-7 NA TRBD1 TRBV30 TGTGCCTGGAGTGCTGGGACAGGGCTCTACGAGCAGTACTTC CAWSAGTGLYEQYF
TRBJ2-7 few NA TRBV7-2 TGTGCCAGCAGCTCTACCGGGAGTACATACGAGCAGTACTTC CASSSTGSTYEQYF
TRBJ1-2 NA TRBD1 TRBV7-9 TGTGCCAGCAGCTGGGGACAGCATCGCGGCTATGGCTACACCTTC CASSWGQHRGYGYTF
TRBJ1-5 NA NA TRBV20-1 TGCAGTGCTGGGCAGCCCCAGCATTTT CSAGQPQHF
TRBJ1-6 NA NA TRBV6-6 TGTGCCAGCGGAGCAGGGGTAAATTCACCCCTCCACTTT CASGAGVNSPLHF
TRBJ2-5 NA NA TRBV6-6 TGTGCCAGCTCCGGCGGGGCGGAGACCCAGTACTTC CASSGGAETQYF
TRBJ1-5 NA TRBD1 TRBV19 TGTGCCAGTATGACAGGGAATGTACGGAATCAGCCCCAGCATTTT CASMTGNVRNQPQHF
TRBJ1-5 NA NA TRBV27 TGTGCCAGCAGGAAAAGCCACAGAGCCCCCAATCAGCCCCAGCATTTT CASRKSHRAPNQPQHF